A single sample gave rise to the 25 T cell receptor beta chains below, sequenced in a study of T cells in Graves' hyperthyroidism and ophthalmopathy. Using RNA transcripts as the source, TCR beta CDR3 regions were amplified. HTBI primers drove first-round RT-PCR of the TCR CDR3. One entry per CDR3 protein results from TCRdb running MiXCR on the multiplex PCR reads. The sample lists more than 650,000 distinct CDR3 sequences, approximately 15% occurring once. Sequencing was done on a sample of blood. The receptor source for this set is a woman aged 18 to 35 with Graves' hyperthyroidism.

The rearrangement links TRBV20-1 to TRBJ2-2; TRBD1 or TRBD2 may be the D gene (5 bases each). Looked up from germline, CDR1 is DFQATT and CDR2 is SNEGSKA (reference sequence). V gave up 1 base and J gave up 3 bases, with 6 bases separating them. This CDR3 is built from 13 residues. CDR3 in DNA: TGCAGTGCTAGAGGAGGGGACACCGGGGAGCTGTTTTTT. It codes for CSARGGDTGELFF.

This clonotype was picked up many times. CDR3 DNA: TGCGCCAGCAGCCAAGATTCGGGGGACTATGGCTACACCTTC. Its translation: CASSQDSGDYGYTF. This chain connects TRBV4-1 to TRBJ1-2; D possibly corresponds to TRBD1 (5 bases). The CDR3 is 14 residues long. Trimming cost V 0 bases and J 3 bases, with 8 bases left between them. The germline gives CDR1 MGHRA, CDR2 YSYEKL.

The sample holds many counts of this clonotype. The chain employs TRBV4-1 and TRBJ1-1, with 8 bases fitting TRBD1. Per the germline V gene, CDR1 is MGHRA and CDR2 is YSYEKL. Unmatched junction bases numbered 4, after V lost 6 bases and J lost 1 base. The CDR3 runs 14 residues. In DNA form, the CDR3 reads TGCGCCAGCAGAACAGGGGGGTGGAACACTGAAGCTTTCTTT. It yields the protein CASRTGGWNTEAFF.

This chain links TRBV27 with TRBJ1-2; no firm D call. The V and J ends lost 6 bases and 7 bases respectively, with 15 bases between them. The CDR3 runs 13 residues. Germline V CDR1 and CDR2: MNHEY, SMNVEV (reference sequence). DNA of the CDR3: TGTGCCAGCAGCCGCCGGGGTGAGCCTGGCTACACCTTC. This encodes CASSRRGEPGYTF.

This clonotype occurred a few times. The rearrangement links TRBV10-3 to TRBJ2-5, with 11 bases that match TRBD2. Trimming cost V 6 bases and J 0 bases; bases outside gene matches: 9. The CDR3 is 17 residues long. Germline assignment: CDR1 ENHRY and CDR2 SYGVKD. The CDR3 nucleotides read TGTGCCATCAGCACTAGCGGGAGAGGGGGAGACCAAGAGACCCAGTACTTC. This encodes CAISTSGRGGDQETQYF.

The chain has TRBV12-3 or TRBV12-4 and TRBJ1-1; tentatively, D is TRBD1 (5 bases). The ends were cut back, 2 bases at V and 5 bases at J, with 18 bases in the middle. The CDR3 runs to 16 residues. CDR3 sequence: CASSLRGSGMRTEAFF. The CDR3 coding sequence is TGTGCCAGCAGTTTAAGGGGTTCCGGGATGAGGACTGAAGCTTTCTTT.

There are a few counts of this clonotype. The chain links TRBV9 to TRBJ1-6; D gene unclear. Per germline, CDR1 SGDLS and CDR2 YYNGEE. Between the trimmed V and J ends, which lost 0 bases and 9 bases, there was a span of 13 bases. The CDR3 sequence is 15 residues long. The CDR3 DNA reads TGTGCCAGCAGCGTAGATGTGGGGATAGGTTCACCCCTCCACTTT. It codes for CASSVDVGIGSPLHF.

In its sample, this clonotype was seen a few times. This chain uses TRBV7-8 with TRBJ2-7; D remains unclear. V was pared by 6 bases and J by 6 bases, with 12 bases between. Germline CDR1 is SGHVS and CDR2 is FQNEAQ. The CDR3 contains 12 residues. CDR3 in DNA: TGTGCCAGCAGTTTATCCGGCTCCGAGCAGTACTTC. Its translation is CASSLSGSEQYF. Complete variable domain (other parts from reference TRBV7-8 and TRBJ2-7): GAGVSQSPRYKVAKRGQDVALRCDPISGHVSLFWYQQALGQGPEFLTYFQNEAQLDKSGLPSDRFFAERPEGSVSTLKIQRTQQEDSAVYLCASSLSGSEQYFGPGTRLTVT.

Details on this clonotype: This clone may be a read error of a much larger clone one base away. This rearrangement joins TRBV20-1 to TRBJ1-5; unclear D gene. CDR3 length equals 14 residues. CDR1 is DFQATT and CDR2 is SNEGSKA in the germline V gene (reference sequence). Trimming stripped 0 bases from V and 0 bases from J, with 6 bases between. CDR3 in DNA: TGCAGTGCTAGAGAGGGTTATAGCAATCAGCCCCAGCATTTT. This codes for CSAREGYSNQPQHF.

This clonotype has a count of ten or more. V and J are TRBV28 and TRBJ2-7, with 10 positions matching TRBD2. The CDR3 totals 15 residues. V lost 6 bases and J lost 0; bases outside the gene matches: 5. Germline V gene data show CDR1 as MDHEN and CDR2 as SYDVKM. The CDR3 reads CASRILAGNSYEQYF. Written as DNA, the CDR3 is TGTGCCAGCAGAATACTAGCGGGAAACTCCTACGAGCAGTACTTC.

This clonotype was counted ten times or more. J is TRBJ2-1 and V is TRBV11-3; 12 bases fit TRBD2. V lost 5 bases to trimming and J lost 6 bases; unmatched junction nucleotides: 8. The CDR3 contains 16 residues. CDR1 and CDR2 from the germline V gene are SGHNT and YENEEA. The CDR3 nucleotides are TGTGCCAGCAGCGGGCCGACTAGCGGGAGAGGCAATGAGCAGTTCTTC. This sequence encodes CASSGPTSGRGNEQFF.

This clonotype was counted many times. V gene TRBV12-3 or TRBV12-4 combines with J gene TRBJ2-7; D is ambiguous. With 2 bases removed from V and 1 base from J, the gap between germline ends came to 9 bases. The CDR3 loop spans 14 amino acids. The DNA of the CDR3 is TGTGCCAGCAGTTTAACCCACTCTTCCTACGAGCAGTACTTC. It codes for CASSLTHSSYEQYF.

The V call is TRBV10-2, the J call TRBJ2-3, with 10 bases matching TRBD2. After removal of 8 bases from V and 6 bases from J, the junction contained 26 bases not matched to a gene. The CDR3 sequence is 20 residues long. Germline lookup yields CDR1 WSHSY and CDR2 SAAADI. The CDR3 DNA reads as TGCGCCAGCGCAGGGGCGTTCATCGGGCTAGCGGGAGAGCTCCCGGATACGCAGTATTTT. The encoded protein is CASAGAFIGLAGELPDTQYF.

This clonotype has more than one count but fewer than ten. The chain uses TRBV27 and TRBJ1-5, with 8 bases aligning to TRBD1. CDR1 and CDR2 from the germline V gene are MNHEY and SMNVEV (reference sequence). V dropped 7 bases and J dropped 2; count of bases not matched to a gene: 7. This CDR3 is 15 amino acids long. This CDR3 reads CASTRTGRGNQPQHF. In nucleotides, the CDR3 is TGTGCCAGCACCCGGACAGGGAGGGGCAATCAGCCCCAGCATTTT.

Ten or more counts support this clonotype. The rearrangement joins TRBV20-1 to TRBJ2-1; the D gene is possibly TRBD2 (6 bases). CDR1 and CDR2 (germline): DFQATT, SNEGSKA (reference sequence). CDR3 length: 16 residues. V dropped 3 bases and J dropped 0 bases, with 15 bases sitting between them. This chain's CDR3 is CSASPPLALSYNEQFF. The CDR3 DNA reads as TGCAGTGCTAGTCCCCCTCTAGCGCTCTCCTACAATGAGCAGTTCTTC.

CDR3 region: CASLRRGTGGNEQFF. CDR3 sequence (DNA): TGTGCCAGCCTACGTAGAGGGACAGGGGGCAATGAGCAGTTCTTC. This chain joins TRBV3-1 and TRBJ2-1; TRBD1 matches at 11 bases. CDR1 and CDR2 (germline): LGHDT, YNNKEL (reference sequence). V was pared by 8 bases and J by 6 bases, with 9 bases of the junction left unmatched. This CDR3 contains 15 residues.

The V gene is TRBV20-1, the J gene TRBJ2-7, with 12 bases lining up with TRBD2. This CDR3 region has 14 residues. The junction had 2 bases not matched to a gene; V was cut back by 4 bases and J by 1 base. The germline gives CDR1 DFQATT, CDR2 SNEGSKA (reference sequence). Here the CDR3 reads CSAILAGGSYEQYF. DNA of the CDR3: TGCAGTGCTATCCTAGCGGGAGGGTCCTACGAGCAGTACTTC.

This clonotype was seen ten or more times. The CDR3 DNA follows: TGCAGTGCAGAAAGGGCGGGGTCTCTCGAGCAGTACTTC. Its protein product is CSAERAGSLEQYF. The V gene is TRBV20-1, the J gene TRBJ2-7, with D possibly TRBD2 on 6 matching bases. CDR1 is DFQATT, CDR2 SNEGSKA, per germline (reference sequence). This CDR3 region has 13 residues. V dropped 6 bases and J dropped 6 bases, with 18 bases sitting between them.

This clonotype was recorded many times. The chain joins TRBV9 to TRBJ2-1, with TRBD1 matching 11 bases. The CDR3 is made up of 19 amino acids. CDR1 and CDR2 (germline): SGDLS, YYNGEE. The trim removed 2 bases at V and 1 base at J, leaving 11 bases unmatched. DNA of the CDR3: TGTGCCAGCAGCGTGGCAGGACAGGGGGCTTCCTTTTCCTACAATGAGCAGTTCTTC. Its translation is CASSVAGQGASFSYNEQFF.

In its sample, this clonotype was seen many times. The V gene is TRBV27, the J gene TRBJ2-2; 13 bases line up with TRBD2. Germline assignment: CDR1 MNHEY and CDR2 SMNVEV (reference sequence). V dropped 4 bases and J dropped 2; count of bases not matched to a gene: 4. This CDR3 has 17 residues. CDR3 DNA: TGTGCCAGCAGTTCTGGGACTAGCGGGACCAACACCGGGGAGCTGTTTTTT. Its translation is CASSSGTSGTNTGELFF.

This clonotype was recorded many times. V gene TRBV13 combines with J gene TRBJ2-1; perhaps TRBD2 as D (6 bases). Germline loops: CDR1 PRHDT, CDR2 FYEKMQ (reference sequence). V was trimmed by 8 bases and J by 7 bases, leaving 15 bases between them. This CDR3 contains 13 residues. CDR3 sequence (DNA): TGTGCCAGCGACCTTCGGGGGAGTAATGAGCAGTTCTTC. Translation gives CASDLRGSNEQFF. Using reference TRBV13 and TRBJ2-1 for the parts outside the CDR3, the full variable domain is AAGVIQSPRHLIKEKRETATLKCYPIPRHDTVYWYQQGPGQDPQFLISFYEKMQSDKGSIPDRFSAQQFSDYHSELNMSSLELGDSALYFCASDLRGSNEQFFGPGTRLTVL.

Concerning this clonotype itself: Just one base apart from a much larger clone, this may be a read error. V gene TRBV27 combines with J gene TRBJ2-7; maybe TRBD1 (5 bases). The CDR3 is 17 residues long. Germline V gene sequence: CDR1 MNHEY, CDR2 SMNVEV (reference sequence). The CDR3 coding sequence is TGTGCCAGCGGTTTATCCCCCCACAGGTACCTAACCTACGAGCAGTACTTC. Its protein product is CASGLSPHRYLTYEQYF.

On this clonotype: A read error may be the cause here, since a much bigger clone is one base away. V usage is TRBV27 and J usage is TRBJ2-3; D is uncertain. CDR3 size: 14 residues. Germline values: CDR1 MNHEY, CDR2 SMNVEV (reference sequence). The CDR3 bases are TGTGCCAGCAGTTGGGTGAAGGACCCAGATGCGCAGTATTTT. Translating it yields CASSWVKDPDAQYF.

This clonotype has a count of ten or more. The genes are TRBV18 and TRBJ2-5; possibly TRBD2 for D (5 bases). This CDR3 region has 15 residues. V lost 3 bases, J lost 6 bases, and 17 bases lay in between. Per germline, CDR1 KGHSH and CDR2 LQKENI. The DNA for the CDR3 is TGTGCCAGCTCACCGGAGGTTGGAAGCGGTAAGACCCAGTACTTC. Its translation is CASSPEVGSGKTQYF.

This clonotype was observed many times. V usage is TRBV7-8 and J usage is TRBJ2-3; 12 positions agree with TRBD1. J gave up 10 bases and V 2 bases, and 7 bases lay outside the gene matches. Looked up from germline, CDR1 is SGHVS and CDR2 is FQNEAQ. The length of the CDR3 is 15 residues. The CDR3 nucleotides are TGTGCCAGCAGCTTACCGGGACAGGGGGCGAGAGCGCAGTATTTT. Amino acid sequence: CASSLPGQGARAQYF.